Each of the 24 T cell receptor beta chains below was sequenced from the same sample in a study of PD-1 blockade in classical Hodgkin lymphoma (TCRdb year 2020). Library preparation was by the immunoSEQ multiplex PCR assay. The immuneACCESS repertoire file appears here via TCRdb, limited to in-frame rearrangements. These files lack a portion of the clones; in checked studies, under half of the deficit traces to unresolved V genes, and the cause of the others is not known. The sample contains 40,000 to 50,000 clones, about 86% of them found a single time. The ten largest clones take up roughly 6% of the sample. The intended sense of this specimen's time point label: cycle 2 day 1 (C2D1) of nivolumab. All trial patients had relapsed after autologous stem cell transplantation, with cohorts A, B and C differing in prior brentuximab vedotin exposure. The starting material was peripheral blood mononuclear cells (PBMCs), obtained before the second cycle of nivolumab. These receptors all stem from a human donor with classical Hodgkin lymphoma.

The chain employs TRBV25-1 and TRBJ2-1; 10 bases are a match to TRBD2. The junction had 10 bases not matched to a gene; V was cut back by 4 bases and J by 4 bases. The CDR3 has 17 residues. Germline V gives CDR1 MGHDK, CDR2 SYGVNS. CDR3 residues: CASSATWGLAKYNEQFF. The DNA of the CDR3 is TGTGCCAGCAGTGCGACCTGGGGACTAGCGAAATACAATGAGCAGTTCTTC.

The V call is TRBV7-2, the J call TRBJ2-2; D is possibly TRBD2 (6 bases). The germline V gene has CDR1 SGHTA and CDR2 FQGNSA. With 5 bases removed from V and 4 bases from J, the gap between germline ends came to 14 bases. The CDR3 totals 15 residues. The DNA of the CDR3 is TGTGCCAGCAGCCAAACGGTGGGGGGCACCGGGGAGCTGTTTTTT. It specifies CASSQTVGGTGELFF.

In nucleotides, the CDR3 is TGTGCCACCAGCAGAGATCTGTGGGGCACTGAAGCTTTCTTT. Translated: CATSRDLWGTEAFF. This rearrangement joins TRBV15 to TRBJ1-1; no clear D gene. This CDR3 is built from 14 residues. Trimming removed 0 bases from V and 4 bases from J, with 9 bases in between. The germline V gene has CDR1 LNHNV and CDR2 YYDKDF (reference sequence).

The chain joins TRBV29-1 to TRBJ1-4, with no clear D. V was clipped by 5 bases and J by 0 bases, with 7 bases between them. The CDR3 has 13 residues. Looked up from germline, CDR1 is SQVTM and CDR2 is ANQGSEA. The CDR3 region has the DNA TGCAGCGTTCGGGATACAACTAATGAAAAACTGTTTTTT. This codes for CSVRDTTNEKLFF.

The chain recombines TRBV9 with TRBJ2-6; D could derive from TRBD1 or TRBD2 (5 bases each). This CDR3 is built from 15 residues. Per germline, CDR1 SGDLS and CDR2 YYNGEE. The V end lost 2 bases, the J end lost 1 base, and 7 bases lay between the germline ends. This chain's CDR3 is CASSVWGSGANVLTF. In DNA, the CDR3 is TGTGCCAGCAGCGTTTGGGGGTCTGGGGCCAACGTCCTGACTTTC.

The V call is TRBV6-4, the J call TRBJ2-1; 11 nucleotides agree with TRBD1. The J segment lost 8 bases and the V segment lost 6 bases, leaving 12 bases of the junction unmatched. Germline-derived CDR1 and CDR2 are MRHNA and SNTAGT. The CDR3 contains 16 residues. CDR3 region: CASSAGQGAGGDEQFF. In DNA, the CDR3 is TGTGCCAGCAGCGCCGGACAGGGGGCTGGGGGCGATGAGCAGTTCTTC.

The CDR3 bases are TGTGCCAGCAGCTTAGCGGGGGAGACAGTTATTTATGGCTACACCTTC. This sequence encodes CASSLAGETVIYGYTF. The chain carries TRBV7-2 and TRBJ1-2, with D possibly being TRBD1 (5 bases). V was shortened by 0 bases and J by 5 bases, with 16 bases between the two germline ends. The CDR3 is 16 amino acids. Germline V gives CDR1 SGHTA, CDR2 FQGNSA.

This CDR3 reads CASSLARQGYDGYTF. DNA of the CDR3: TGTGCCAGCAGTCTAGCACGGCAGGGGTATGATGGCTACACCTTC. The gene calls are TRBV7-2 and TRBJ1-2; tentatively, D is TRBD1 (6 bases). Trimming cost V 6 bases and J 6 bases, with 20 bases left between them. Germline CDR1 SGHTA, CDR2 FQGNSA. The CDR3 extends over 15 amino acids.

The V call is TRBV6-8, the J call TRBJ2-6; TRBD1 agrees at 7 bases. The CDR3 runs 17 residues. The J segment lost 2 bases and the V segment lost 6 bases, leaving 10 bases of the junction unmatched. Germline CDR1 reads MNHGY; CDR2 reads SAAAGT. CDR3: CASSPTQGNTGANVLTF. CDR3 bases: TGTGCCAGCAGCCCTACACAGGGGAATACTGGGGCCAACGTCCTGACTTTC.

This clone has a handful of counts. V and J are TRBV29-1 and TRBJ2-1, with D maybe TRBD2 (6 bases). Trimming pared 7 bases from V and 7 bases from J, leaving 20 bases between. Germline V gene sequence: CDR1 SQVTM, CDR2 ANQGSEA. The CDR3 runs to 14 residues. In nucleotides, the CDR3 is TGCAGCGGAACCGGGACTTCGGCTTGGAATGAGCAGTTCTTC. Translating it yields CSGTGTSAWNEQFF.

The chain links TRBV7-6 to TRBJ2-5; D perhaps matches TRBD2 (7 bases). Germline CDR1 is SGHVS and CDR2 is FNYEAQ. The CDR3 is 14 residues long. Trimming pared 4 bases from V and 9 bases from J, leaving 18 bases between. The CDR3 DNA reads TGTGCCAGCAGCTCGACTAGGGGGGGGAGGTCCCAGTACTTC. It is translated as CASSSTRGGRSQYF.

The V gene is TRBV5-4, the J gene TRBJ2-5; possibly TRBD2 for D (7 bases). The V gene lost 0 bases and the J gene lost 4 bases, with 16 bases spanning the gap. In germline, CDR1 is SGHNT, CDR2 YYREEE (reference sequence). CDR3 length: 16 residues. This CDR3 is CASSLARRRGGETQYF. The CDR3 bases are TGTGCCAGCAGCTTGGCCCGTCGGAGGGGGGGAGAGACCCAGTACTTC. Together with reference TRBV5-4 and TRBJ2-5, the CDR3 gives the full variable domain: ETGVTQSPTHLIKTRGQQVTLRCSSQSGHNTVSWYQQALGQGPQFIFQYYREEENGRGNFPPRFSGLQFPNYSSELNVNALELDDSALYLCASSLARRRGGETQYFGPGTRLLVL.

This clone turned up a few times. V is TRBV13 and J is TRBJ1-1; D is undetermined. The germline V gene encodes CDR1 PRHDT and CDR2 FYEKMQ (reference sequence). V lost 3 bases to trimming and J lost 3 bases, with 17 bases between them. The length of the CDR3 is 16 residues. The CDR3 region is CASSLGWALGDTEAFF. Here the CDR3 DNA reads TGTGCCAGCAGCTTGGGATGGGCTCTTGGGGACACTGAAGCTTTCTTT.

The CDR3 DNA reads as TGTGCCACCGGGACTAGCGGGAGGAGGGGTGCGCAGTATTTT. It encodes CATGTSGRRGAQYF. The rearrangement uses TRBV27 and TRBJ2-3; 15 bases align to TRBD2. V shed 10 bases and J 10 bases; nucleotides not matched to a gene: 9. CDR1 is MNHEY and CDR2 is SMNVEV in the germline V gene (reference sequence). The CDR3 spans 14 residues.

The J gene is TRBJ2-3, the V gene TRBV7-6; no definite D call. The CDR3 has 15 amino acids. Trimming pared 6 bases from V and 4 bases from J, leaving 17 bases between. Germline CDR1 and CDR2: SGHVS and FNYEAQ. CDR3 protein: CASRQQPVPSDTQYF. Here the CDR3 DNA reads TGTGCCAGCAGGCAACAGCCAGTGCCCTCAGATACGCAGTATTTT. Looking up the rest from reference TRBV7-6 and TRBJ2-3 gives the full variable domain: GAGVSQSPRYKVTKRGQDVALRCDPISGHVSLYWYRQALGQGPEFLTYFNYEAQQDKSGLPNDRFSAERPEGSISTLTIQRTEQRDSAMYRCASRQQPVPSDTQYFGPGTRLTVL.

The rearrangement uses TRBV7-3 and TRBJ2-3; D is undetermined. The CDR3 is 14 amino acids. V lost 1 base to trimming and J lost 0 bases, with 5 bases between them. Germline CDR1 reads SGHTA; CDR2 reads FQGTGA. In DNA, the CDR3 is TGTGCCAGCAGCTTAATGGGTAGCACAGATACGCAGTATTTT. Translated: CASSLMGSTDTQYF.

The V and J genes are TRBV15 and TRBJ1-5; 8 bases align to TRBD1. Germline values: CDR1 LNHNV, CDR2 YYDKDF (reference sequence). V was pared by 0 bases and J by 7 bases, with 11 bases of the junction left unmatched. The CDR3 contains 17 residues. CDR3 nucleotides: TGTGCCACCAGCAGAGATCTTAGGGACAGGCTGGGCCAGCCCCAGCATTTT. It yields the protein CATSRDLRDRLGQPQHF.

Only a few counts were recorded for this clone. The V call is TRBV2, the J call TRBJ2-7; 7 nucleotides align to TRBD2. The CDR3 is 16 residues long. J was trimmed by 2 bases and V by 2 bases; bases with no gene match: 9. Germline assignment: CDR1 SNHLY and CDR2 FYNNEI. CDR3 residues: CASSENLREIAYEQYF. DNA of the CDR3: TGTGCCAGCAGTGAAAATTTGCGGGAGATCGCCTACGAGCAGTACTTC.

The rearrangement links TRBV27 to TRBJ2-7, with 7 bases that match TRBD1. The germline V gene encodes CDR1 MNHEY and CDR2 SMNVEV (reference sequence). This CDR3 contains 14 residues. V trimming: 5 bases; J trimming: 2 bases; junction bases outside the gene matches: 6. The CDR3 nucleotides read TGTGCCAGCAGTCCCACAACAGGGGCCTACGAGCAGTACTTC. Residues: CASSPTTGAYEQYF.

This clone was seen a handful of times. The V and J genes are TRBV6-1 and TRBJ1-6, with D possibly TRBD1 on 5 matching bases. Per the germline V gene, CDR1 is MNHNS and CDR2 is SASEGT. Trimming cost V 8 bases and J 11 bases, with 19 bases left between them. The CDR3 has 14 amino acids. The CDR3: CASRLNVRETPLHF. The CDR3 DNA sequence: TGTGCCAGCCGTCTTAACGTCAGGGAAACACCCCTCCACTTT.

The rearrangement links TRBV19 to TRBJ1-6; unclear D gene. Trimming removed 2 bases from V and 0 bases from J, with 8 bases in between. Germline V gene data show CDR1 as LNHDA and CDR2 as SQIVND (reference sequence). This CDR3 has 16 residues. The DNA for the CDR3 is TGTGCCAGTAGTATATGGGGTAGCTCCTATAATTCACCCCTCCACTTT. It specifies CASSIWGSSYNSPLHF.

The chain uses TRBV5-5 and TRBJ2-7; possibly TRBD1 or TRBD2 for D (5 bases each). V gave up 5 bases and J gave up 4 bases, with 13 bases separating them. This CDR3 has 13 amino acids. CDR1 and CDR2 (germline): SGHKS, YYEKEE (reference sequence). This CDR3 is CASRTGRSYEQYF. The CDR3, as DNA: TGTGCCAGCAGAACGGGGCGTTCTTACGAGCAGTACTTC.

The chain is built from TRBV10-3 and TRBJ1-2, with D maybe TRBD1 (6 bases). In germline, CDR1 is ENHRY, CDR2 SYGVKD. V was shortened by 2 bases and J by 8 bases, with 15 bases between the two germline ends. The CDR3 is made up of 14 amino acids. The DNA of the CDR3 is TGTGCCATCAGTGAGCCAGGACAGCTCTTGGGCTACACCTTC. Translating it yields CAISEPGQLLGYTF.

The chain carries TRBV4-1 and TRBJ2-7; 8 bases fit TRBD2. Per germline, CDR1 MGHRA and CDR2 YSYEKL. This CDR3 has 17 amino acids. J lost 2 bases, V lost 2 bases, and 11 bases had no gene match. The CDR3 coding sequence is TGCGCCAGCAGCCAATCGGGTACTAGCGGTGTCACCTACGAGCAGTACTTC. This codes for CASSQSGTSGVTYEQYF.